What follows are 27 T cell receptor beta chains derived from one specimen sequenced in a study of vaccination effects on CD4 cells after COVID-19 (dated by TCRdb to between 2021 and 2024). These receptors have no known antigen. After 10 days of culture, CD4+ T cells were isolated with the EasySep CD4+ T cell isolation kit. Participants received two doses of either the BNT162b2 or the mRNA-1273 mRNA SARS-CoV-2 vaccine. The library relied on the immunoSEQ multiplex PCR assay. What TCRdb holds here is the immuneACCESS table cut down to in-frame rearrangements. Part of the clones is not present; checked against another copy, under half of the missing clones reflect an unresolved V gene, and the others are unexplained. The sample profile shows 35,000 to 55,000 clones; approximately 77% of them were found once. The ten most abundant clones make up less than 10% of the sample. Material: CD4+ T cells from PBMCs cultured without peptide, obtained after COVID-19 vaccination. The receptors originated from a human donor who received a COVID-19 vaccine.

This clone has just one count. This chain links TRBV14 with TRBJ1-4; D gene ambiguous. Trimming removed 4 bases at V and 6 bases at J, with 15 bases between. Per the germline V gene, CDR1 is SGHDN and CDR2 is FVKESK. The CDR3 is 15 residues long. The CDR3 region has the DNA TGTGCCAGCAGCCCCTTGGGAGGCGGGGATGAAAAACTGTTTTTT. Protein: CASSPLGGGDEKLFF.

This clone appeared a single time. The chain uses TRBV10-3 and TRBJ2-5; unclear D gene. V was shortened by 3 bases and J by 1 base, with 3 bases between the two germline ends. The length of the CDR3 is 12 residues. Germline CDR1 is ENHRY and CDR2 is SYGVKD. The CDR3 is CAISESQETQYF. CDR3 DNA sequence: TGTGCCATCAGTGAAAGCCAAGAGACCCAGTACTTC.

The chain combines TRBV12-3 or TRBV12-4 with TRBJ2-7; D remains ambiguous. The CDR3 extends over 12 amino acids. V was clipped by 0 bases and J by 4 bases, with 4 bases between them. Here the CDR3 reads CASSLAGYEQYF. CDR3 sequence (DNA): TGTGCCAGCAGTTTAGCGGGATACGAGCAGTACTTC.

The chain combines TRBV5-1 with TRBJ1-1; 8 bases match TRBD1. CDR1 and CDR2 from the germline V gene are SGHRS and YFSETQ. This CDR3 is 14 amino acids long. The junction had 7 bases not matched to a gene; V was cut back by 4 bases and J by 5 bases. CDR3 residues: CASSARTGRTEAFF. As DNA, the CDR3 is TGCGCCAGCAGCGCCCGGACAGGGAGGACTGAAGCTTTCTTT.

The chain couples TRBV6-1 to TRBJ2-3; D unclear. This CDR3 comprises 14 residues. Per germline, CDR1 MNHNS and CDR2 SASEGT. V lost 3 bases, J lost 0 bases, and 7 bases lay in between. As DNA, the CDR3 is TGTGCCAGCAGTGAGACCCAGAGCACAGATACGCAGTATTTT. As protein: CASSETQSTDTQYF.

The rearrangement uses TRBV5-5 and TRBJ1-3, with D unclear. The V gene's germline CDR1 is SGHKS and CDR2 YYEKEE (reference sequence). The CDR3 contains 16 residues. V shed 0 bases and J shed 0 bases, with 10 bases lying between them. In nucleotides, the CDR3 is TGTGCCAGCAGCTTGGAAATCCATATCTCTGGAAACACCATATATTTT. Translation: CASSLEIHISGNTIYF.

V usage is TRBV21-1 and J usage is TRBJ1-1. TRBV21-1 constitutes a pseudogene. The CDR3 is 9 residues long. The CDR3 spells CASRVLAFF. The CDR3 nucleotides are TGTGCCAGCAGGGTACTAGCTTTCTTT.

This sequence joins TRBV29-1 and TRBJ2-4; D remains unclear. Germline values: CDR1 SQVTM, CDR2 ANQGSEA. The V gene lost 2 bases and the J gene lost 2 bases, with 7 bases spanning the gap. This CDR3 has 13 amino acids. CDR3 sequence: CSVESLTKNIQYF. As DNA, the CDR3 is TGCAGCGTTGAATCATTGACCAAAAACATTCAGTACTTC.

This clone was counted once. This sequence joins TRBV6-5 and TRBJ2-1, with 8 bases that match TRBD2. The CDR3 length is 15 residues. V trimming: 7 bases; J trimming: 5 bases; junction bases outside the gene matches: 10. Germline loops: CDR1 MNHEY, CDR2 SVGAGI. CDR3 DNA sequence: TGTGCCAGCATCTCCGGGACTAGTGGAGACAATGAGCAGTTCTTC. Its translation is CASISGTSGDNEQFF.

The V gene is TRBV12-3 or TRBV12-4, the J gene TRBJ2-3; a weak D match, TRBD2 (5 bases). CDR3 length: 12 residues. V lost 8 bases, J lost 3 bases, and 9 bases lay in between. CDR3 bases: TGTGCCAGCCGGGGAGCTACAGATACGCAGTATTTT. Its protein product is CASRGATDTQYF.

The chain links TRBV3-1 (or the pseudogene TRBV3-2) to TRBJ2-3, with D perhaps matching TRBD1 (5 bases). CDR1 is LGHDT and CDR2 is YNNKEL in the germline V gene (reference sequence). The length of the CDR3 is 12 residues. Trimming shortened V by 1 base and J by 6 bases, and 5 bases separated the two germline ends. The CDR3 here is CASSQGGDTQYF. CDR3 DNA sequence: TGTGCCAGCAGCCAAGGGGGCGATACGCAGTATTTT.

The chain carries TRBV4-1 and TRBJ1-6; a possible D gene is TRBD1 (5 bases). The CDR3 runs 17 residues. V dropped 0 bases and J dropped 3 bases, with 12 bases sitting between them. Germline CDR1 and CDR2: MGHRA and YSYEKL. This CDR3 reads CASSQDNRQLYNSPLHF. The CDR3 DNA reads as TGCGCCAGCAGCCAAGACAACAGACAGCTCTATAATTCACCCCTCCACTTT.

This clone was picked up a small number of times. The chain couples TRBV3-1 (or the pseudogene TRBV3-2) to TRBJ2-7, with 8 bases matching TRBD2. V lost 3 bases and J lost 0; bases outside the gene matches: 7. Germline CDR1 and CDR2: LGHDT and YNNKEL (reference sequence). The CDR3 extends over 16 amino acids. This CDR3 is CASSHSGTLASYEQYF. Here the CDR3 DNA reads TGTGCCAGCAGCCATAGCGGGACATTGGCCTCCTACGAGCAGTACTTC.

In this sample, this clone turned up once. The CDR3 DNA reads as TGTGCCTGGGCCACACTAGCGTTACACAATGAGCAGTTCTTC. Protein sequence: CAWATLALHNEQFF. The genes are TRBV30 and TRBJ2-1; TRBD2 matches at 7 bases. Germline assignment: CDR1 GTSNPN and CDR2 SVGIG (reference sequence). This CDR3 comprises 14 residues. The ends lost 5 bases at V and 5 bases at J; junction bases unmatched: 9.

This chain links TRBV5-4 with TRBJ1-6; a weak D match, TRBD1 (5 bases). Trimming pared 4 bases from V and 1 base from J, leaving 12 bases between. The CDR3 extends over 16 amino acids. The germline CDR1 and CDR2 sequences are SGHNT and YYREEE (reference sequence). The CDR3 loop reads CASSLAGGSYNSPLHF. CDR3 bases: TGTGCCAGCAGCCTGGCGGGGGGGTCCTATAATTCACCCCTCCACTTT.

This clone was observed once. The chain has TRBV28 and TRBJ1-1, with 11 bases that match TRBD1. V lost 0 bases, J lost 3 bases, and 9 bases stayed unmatched. Germline loops: CDR1 MDHEN, CDR2 SYDVKM. The CDR3 loop spans 18 amino acids. CDR3 protein: CASSLWGPRDRGDTEAFF. CDR3 nucleotide sequence: TGTGCCAGCAGTTTATGGGGACCCCGGGACAGGGGGGACACTGAAGCTTTCTTT.

The rearrangement links TRBV11-3 to TRBJ1-1; D not certain. Trimming stripped 0 bases from V and 5 bases from J, with 7 bases between. The V gene's germline CDR1 is SGHNT and CDR2 YENEEA. This CDR3 contains 13 residues. The chain's CDR3 is CASSLDRRTEAFF. DNA for the CDR3: TGTGCCAGCAGCTTAGATCGTCGGACTGAAGCTTTCTTT.

The rearrangement uses TRBV5-5 and TRBJ1-1, with D unresolved. Germline V gene data show CDR1 as SGHKS and CDR2 as YYEKEE (reference sequence). With 1 base removed from V and 5 bases from J, the gap between germline ends came to 9 bases. The CDR3 is made up of 13 amino acids. The CDR3 region is CASSLMIGTEAFF. The CDR3 DNA reads as TGTGCCAGCAGCTTGATGATAGGGACTGAAGCTTTCTTT. Variable domain in full (rest from reference TRBV5-5 and TRBJ1-1): DAGVTQSPTHLIKTRGQQVTLRCSPISGHKSVSWYQQVLGQGPQFIFQYYEKEERGRGNFPDRFSARQFPNYSSELNVNALLLGDSALYLCASSLMIGTEAFFGQGTRLTVV.

The gene calls are TRBV12-3 or TRBV12-4 and TRBJ2-3; D remains unclear. V lost 3 bases and J 4 bases, leaving 8 bases between the germline ends. This CDR3 spans 13 amino acids. The CDR3 region is CASSLSRPDTQYF. Here the CDR3 DNA reads TGTGCCAGCAGTTTGTCTAGACCAGATACGCAGTATTTT.

The chain recombines TRBV19 with TRBJ1-2; tentative D call: TRBD1 (6 bases). Germline V lookup: CDR1 LNHDA, CDR2 SQIVND (reference sequence). V was shortened by 5 bases and J by 8 bases, with 12 bases between the two germline ends. The CDR3 is 12 residues long. This CDR3 is CASSPQGAGYTF. The CDR3 DNA follows: TGTGCCAGTAGTCCACAGGGAGCCGGCTACACCTTC.

The sample holds a few counts of this clone. This rearrangement joins TRBV19 to TRBJ1-1, with a tentative D call TRBD1 (5 bases). The V and J ends lost 5 bases and 6 bases respectively, with 13 bases between them. The V gene's germline CDR1 is LNHDA and CDR2 SQIVND (reference sequence). The CDR3 length is 13 residues. CDR3 in DNA: TGTGCCAGTAGTCGATCCCAGGGCCCTGAAGCTTTCTTT. This codes for CASSRSQGPEAFF.

This chain links TRBV5-4 with TRBJ1-2, with TRBD1 matching 7 bases. Germline V gene sequence: CDR1 SGHNT, CDR2 YYREEE (reference sequence). Trimming cost V 4 bases and J 4 bases; bases outside gene matches: 10. The CDR3 totals 15 residues. For the CDR3, the DNA is TGTGCCAGCAGCCCGGGGACAGTTGGATTCTATGGCTACACCTTC. Translated: CASSPGTVGFYGYTF.

V and J are TRBV20-1 and TRBJ1-4; no definite D call. Trimming took 3 bases from V and 4 from J, leaving 3 bases between them. The CDR3 loop spans 11 amino acids. CDR1 is DFQATT, CDR2 SNEGSKA, per germline (reference sequence). The CDR3 protein is CSARVNEKLFF. The CDR3 DNA reads as TGCAGTGCTAGGGTTAATGAAAAACTGTTTTTT.

The CDR3 bases are TGTGCCAGCAGCCAAGGACAGTTCCCCTCCTACGAGCAGTACTTC. Amino acids: CASSQGQFPSYEQYF. The chain has TRBV14 and TRBJ2-7; possible D gene TRBD1, 5 bases. CDR1 and CDR2 from the germline V gene are SGHDN and FVKESK. The CDR3 is 15 residues long. Between the trimmed V and J ends, which lost 1 base and 0 bases, there was a span of 10 bases.

V is TRBV6-5 and J is TRBJ1-1; the D gene is possibly TRBD1 (5 bases). CDR1 is MNHEY and CDR2 is SVGAGI in the germline V gene. The CDR3 consists of 16 residues. The V and J ends lost 3 bases and 2 bases respectively, with 16 bases between them. CDR3 bases: TGTGCCAGCAGTTATACCGACGTAGGGGCCAACACTGAAGCTTTCTTT. Translation gives CASSYTDVGANTEAFF.

The chain couples TRBV2 to TRBJ1-2; 8 bases agree with TRBD1. CDR3 length equals 14 residues. The V gene end was trimmed by 5 bases and the J gene end by 4 bases; junction bases not matched to a gene: 6. The germline CDR1 and CDR2 sequences are SNHLY and FYNNEI. The CDR3 DNA follows: TGTGCCAGCAGTAAGACAGGGGATGTCTATGGCTACACCTTC. It codes for CASSKTGDVYGYTF.

This sequence joins TRBV19 and TRBJ2-3; maybe TRBD1 (6 bases). The V end was cut by 3 bases, the J end by 0 bases, with 13 bases between. The germline CDR1 and CDR2 sequences are LNHDA and SQIVND (reference sequence). CDR3 length equals 16 residues. Written as DNA, the CDR3 is TGTGCCAGTAGTATTGTCCAGGGGCCTAGCACAGATACGCAGTATTTT. It is translated as CASSIVQGPSTDTQYF.